Listed below are T cell receptor beta chains from one sample, sequenced in a study of blood T cell repertoires in COVID-19. The table came from immunoSEQ multiplex PCR; TCRdb's copy has only in-frame clones and leaves some out. Of some 150,000 clones listed, roughly 84% are singletons. The sample comprised PBMCs or T cells enriched from blood (not recorded which). The receptors here all came from a woman between 45 and 65 years old who had been exposed to COVID-19. Both conserved end residues are part of each CDR3. A D gene is named only where the DNA matches it firmly. Clone sizes are given selectively: once, few, many, or a class where the clone is expanded.

J gene: TRBJ1-4; V gene: TRBV3-1/TRBV3-2; D gene: TRBD1; clone size: .; CDR3 protein: CASSDRDSTEKLFF; CDR3 DNA: TGTGCCAGCAGCGACCGGGACAGCACTGAAAAACTGTTTTTT
J gene: TRBJ2-7; V gene: TRBV7-2; D gene: TRBD1; clone size: .; CDR3 protein: CASSRQGPYEQYF; CDR3 DNA: TGTGCCAGCAGTCGACAGGGTCCCTACGAGCAGTACTTC
J gene: TRBJ2-5; V gene: TRBV12-2; D gene: .; clone size: .; CDR3 protein: CASRLAPGQVESFRQETQYF; CDR3 DNA: TGTGCAAGTCGCTTAGCGCCTGGACAGGTAGAATCCTTCCGCCAAGAGACCCAGTACTTC
J gene: TRBJ2-1; V gene: TRBV18; D gene: TRBD1; clone size: .; CDR3 protein: CASSPGQGRSDEQFF; CDR3 DNA: TGTGCCAGCTCACCAGGACAGGGTAGGTCGGATGAGCAGTTCTTC
J gene: TRBJ1-1; V gene: TRBV5-4; D gene: TRBD1; clone size: .; CDR3 protein: CASSLGRGMNTEAFF; CDR3 DNA: TGTGCCAGCAGCTTAGGCAGGGGGATGAACACTGAAGCTTTCTTT
J gene: TRBJ2-1; V gene: TRBV5-1; D gene: .; clone size: .; CDR3 protein: CASTGGNYNEQFF; CDR3 DNA: TGCGCCAGCACCGGGGGTAACTACAATGAGCAGTTCTTC
J gene: TRBJ1-3; V gene: TRBV19; D gene: .; clone size: .; CDR3 protein: CASSTNPGNTIYF; CDR3 DNA: TGTGCCAGTAGTACGAACCCCGGGAACACCATATATTTT
J gene: TRBJ1-2; V gene: TRBV4-3; D gene: TRBD1; clone size: few; CDR3 protein: CASSQDRGYGYTF; CDR3 DNA: TGCGCCAGCAGCCAAGACAGGGGGTATGGCTACACCTTC
J gene: TRBJ2-1; V gene: TRBV5-1; D gene: TRBD1; clone size: .; CDR3 protein: CASSLAGTGAHNEQFF; CDR3 DNA: TGCGCCAGCAGCTTGGCCGGGACAGGGGCCCACAATGAGCAGTTCTTC
J gene: TRBJ2-7; V gene: TRBV19; D gene: .; clone size: .; CDR3 protein: CASSTPSYEQYF; CDR3 DNA: TGTGCCAGTAGTACCCCTAGCTACGAGCAGTACTTC
J gene: TRBJ1-2; V gene: TRBV7-2; D gene: TRBD1; clone size: once; CDR3 protein: CASSGGQGRAGYTF; CDR3 DNA: TGTGCCAGCAGCGGAGGACAGGGTAGGGCTGGCTACACCTTC
J gene: TRBJ2-1; V gene: TRBV7-3; D gene: TRBD2; clone size: .; CDR3 protein: CASSSYSGGVLNEQFF; CDR3 DNA: TGTGCCAGCAGCTCCTATAGCGGGGGGGTCCTTAATGAGCAGTTCTTC
J gene: TRBJ1-2; V gene: TRBV11-1; D gene: TRBD1; clone size: .; CDR3 protein: CASSQIQGNYGYTF; CDR3 DNA: TGTGCCAGCAGCCAGATACAGGGGAACTATGGCTACACCTTC
J gene: TRBJ1-2; V gene: TRBV7-2; D gene: .; clone size: few; CDR3 protein: CASSLFERGYGYTF; CDR3 DNA: TGTGCCAGCAGCTTATTCGAACGGGGCTATGGCTACACCTTC
J gene: TRBJ2-1; V gene: TRBV27; D gene: TRBD2; clone size: .; CDR3 protein: CASSMPGLAPMRYEQFF; CDR3 DNA: TGTGCCAGCAGTATGCCGGGACTAGCGCCAATGAGGTATGAGCAGTTCTTC
J gene: TRBJ1-6; V gene: TRBV6-4; D gene: .; clone size: .; CDR3 protein: CASSGQGYSPLHF; CDR3 DNA: TGTGCCAGCAGTGGGCAGGGGTATTCACCCCTCCACTTT
J gene: TRBJ2-3; V gene: TRBV2; D gene: TRBD2; clone size: .; CDR3 protein: CASSESTSRGDTQYF; CDR3 DNA: TGTGCCAGCAGTGAATCGACTAGCCGGGGAGATACGCAGTATTTT
J gene: TRBJ2-2; V gene: TRBV6-6; D gene: .; clone size: .; CDR3 protein: CASSYLTGNTGELFF; CDR3 DNA: TGTGCCAGCAGTTACCTGACAGGTAACACCGGGGAGCTGTTTTTT
J gene: TRBJ1-2; V gene: TRBV3-1/TRBV3-2; D gene: .; clone size: .; CDR3 protein: CASSQSRTVYGYTF; CDR3 DNA: TGTGCCAGCAGCCAATCGAGAACAGTCTATGGCTACACCTTC
J gene: TRBJ1-2; V gene: TRBV4-2; D gene: .; clone size: .; CDR3 protein: CASSQEEGAYGYTF; CDR3 DNA: TGTGCCAGCAGCCAAGAAGAAGGAGCCTATGGCTACACCTTC
J gene: TRBJ1-4; V gene: TRBV19; D gene: .; clone size: few; CDR3 protein: CASSPTANEKLFF; CDR3 DNA: TGTGCCAGTAGCCCAACGGCTAATGAAAAACTGTTTTTT
J gene: TRBJ1-1; V gene: TRBV19; D gene: TRBD1; clone size: .; CDR3 protein: CASSMDRAAEAFF; CDR3 DNA: TGTGCCAGTAGTATGGACAGGGCGGCTGAAGCTTTCTTT
J gene: TRBJ2-3; V gene: TRBV5-1; D gene: .; clone size: .; CDR3 protein: CASSFGGPDTQYF; CDR3 DNA: TGCGCCAGCAGCTTTGGGGGCCCCGATACGCAGTATTTT
J gene: TRBJ2-3; V gene: TRBV13; D gene: TRBD2; clone size: .; CDR3 protein: CASSLRLAGPDTQYF; CDR3 DNA: TGTGCCAGCAGCTTAAGACTAGCGGGGCCAGATACGCAGTATTTT
J gene: TRBJ2-1; V gene: TRBV13; D gene: .; clone size: .; CDR3 protein: CASSSTRGGTTSDEQFF; CDR3 DNA: TGTGCCAGCAGCTCTACACGTGGCGGGACAACTAGCGATGAGCAGTTCTTC
J gene: TRBJ1-1; V gene: TRBV29-1; D gene: TRBD1; clone size: .; CDR3 protein: CSASGQGFLGANTEAFF; CDR3 DNA: TGCAGCGCCTCGGGACAGGGTTTTTTGGGGGCGAACACTGAAGCTTTCTTT
J gene: TRBJ1-4; V gene: TRBV9; D gene: TRBD1; clone size: .; CDR3 protein: CASSVGGTGVDEKLFF; CDR3 DNA: TGTGCCAGCAGCGTAGGGGGGACAGGGGTGGATGAAAAACTGTTTTTT
J gene: TRBJ1-1; V gene: TRBV10-2; D gene: .; clone size: .; CDR3 protein: CASSGTYNTEAFF; CDR3 DNA: TGCGCCAGCAGTGGCACCTACAACACTGAAGCTTTCTTT
J gene: TRBJ2-7; V gene: TRBV18; D gene: TRBD2; clone size: .; CDR3 protein: CASSPPSGSISYEQYF; CDR3 DNA: TGTGCCAGCTCACCACCTAGCGGGAGTATTTCCTACGAGCAGTACTTC